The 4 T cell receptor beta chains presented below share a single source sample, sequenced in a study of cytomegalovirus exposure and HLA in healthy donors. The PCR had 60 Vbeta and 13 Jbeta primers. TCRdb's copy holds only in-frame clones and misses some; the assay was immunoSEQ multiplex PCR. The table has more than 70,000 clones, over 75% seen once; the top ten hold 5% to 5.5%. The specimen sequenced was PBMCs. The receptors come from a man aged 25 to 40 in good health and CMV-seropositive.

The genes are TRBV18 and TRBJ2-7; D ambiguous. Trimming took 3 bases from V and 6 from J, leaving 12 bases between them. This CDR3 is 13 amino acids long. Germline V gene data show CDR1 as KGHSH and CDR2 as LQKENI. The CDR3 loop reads CASSPGLGSEQYF. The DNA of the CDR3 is TGTGCCAGCTCACCTGGGCTTGGCTCCGAGCAGTACTTC.

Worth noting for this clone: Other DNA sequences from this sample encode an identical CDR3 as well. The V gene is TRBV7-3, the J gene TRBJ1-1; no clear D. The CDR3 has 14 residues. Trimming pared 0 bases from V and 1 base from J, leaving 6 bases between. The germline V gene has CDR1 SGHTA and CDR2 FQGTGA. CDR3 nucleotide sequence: TGTGCCAGCAGCTTAACGAGAGGGAACACTGAAGCTTTCTTT. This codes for CASSLTRGNTEAFF. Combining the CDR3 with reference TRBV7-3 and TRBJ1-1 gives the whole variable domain GAGVSQTPSNKVTEKGKYVELRCDPISGHTALYWYRQSLGQGPEFLIYFQGTGAADDSGLPNDRFFAVRPEGSVSTLKIQRTERGDSAVYLCASSLTRGNTEAFFGQGTRLTVV.

CDR3 residues: CASSITGRGDQPQHF. In DNA form, the CDR3 reads TGTGCCAGTAGTATAACTGGGCGGGGGGATCAGCCCCAGCATTTT. The chain recombines TRBV19 with TRBJ1-5; D possibly corresponds to TRBD1 (5 bases). CDR1 and CDR2 (germline): LNHDA, SQIVND (reference sequence). With 2 bases removed from V and 5 bases from J, the gap between germline ends came to 13 bases. The length of the CDR3 is 15 residues.

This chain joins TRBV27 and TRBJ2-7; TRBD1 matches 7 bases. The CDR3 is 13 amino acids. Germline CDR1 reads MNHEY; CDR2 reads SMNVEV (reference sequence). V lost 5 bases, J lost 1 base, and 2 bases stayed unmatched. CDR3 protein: CASSPTGSYEQYV. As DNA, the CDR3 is TGTGCCAGCAGTCCGACAGGGTCCTACGAGCAGTACGTC.